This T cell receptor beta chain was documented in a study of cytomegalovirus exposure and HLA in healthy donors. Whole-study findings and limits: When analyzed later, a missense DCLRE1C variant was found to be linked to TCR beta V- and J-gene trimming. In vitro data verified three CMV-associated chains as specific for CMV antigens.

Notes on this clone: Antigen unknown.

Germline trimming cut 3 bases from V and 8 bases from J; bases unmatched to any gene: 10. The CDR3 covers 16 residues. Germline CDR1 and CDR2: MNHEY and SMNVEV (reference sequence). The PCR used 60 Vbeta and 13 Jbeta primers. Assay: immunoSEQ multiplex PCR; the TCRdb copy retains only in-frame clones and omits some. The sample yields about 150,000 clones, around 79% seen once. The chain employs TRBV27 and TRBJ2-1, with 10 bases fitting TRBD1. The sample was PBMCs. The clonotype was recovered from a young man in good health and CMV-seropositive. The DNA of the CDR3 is TGTGCCAGCAGTTTGACAGGGGGCAGGCCTTGGGATGAGCAGTTCTTC. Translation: CASSLTGGRPWDEQFF.